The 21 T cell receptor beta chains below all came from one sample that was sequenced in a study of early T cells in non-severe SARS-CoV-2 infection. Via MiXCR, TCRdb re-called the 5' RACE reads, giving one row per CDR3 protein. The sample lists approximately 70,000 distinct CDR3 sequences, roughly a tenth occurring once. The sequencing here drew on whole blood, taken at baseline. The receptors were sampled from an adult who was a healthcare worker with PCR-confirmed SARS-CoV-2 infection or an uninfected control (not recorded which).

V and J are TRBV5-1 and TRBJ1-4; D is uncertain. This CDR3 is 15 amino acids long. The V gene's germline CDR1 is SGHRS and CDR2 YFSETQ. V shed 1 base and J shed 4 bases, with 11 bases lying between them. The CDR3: CASSLTSQYNEKLFF. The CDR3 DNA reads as TGCGCCAGCAGCTTGACGAGTCAGTATAATGAAAAACTGTTTTTT.

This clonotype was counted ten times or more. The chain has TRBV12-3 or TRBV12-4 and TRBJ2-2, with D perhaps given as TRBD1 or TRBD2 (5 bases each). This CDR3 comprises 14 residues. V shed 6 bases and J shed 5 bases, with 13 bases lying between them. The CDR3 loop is CASSPWGWTGELFF. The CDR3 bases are TGTGCCAGCAGCCCCTGGGGGTGGACCGGGGAGCTGTTTTTT.

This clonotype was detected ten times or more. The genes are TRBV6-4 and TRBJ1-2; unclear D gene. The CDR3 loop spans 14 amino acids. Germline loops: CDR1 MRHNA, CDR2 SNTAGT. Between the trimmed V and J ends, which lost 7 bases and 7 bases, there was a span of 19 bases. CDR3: CASTPDPSESGYTF. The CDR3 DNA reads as TGTGCCAGCACCCCGGACCCAAGTGAGAGTGGCTACACCTTC.

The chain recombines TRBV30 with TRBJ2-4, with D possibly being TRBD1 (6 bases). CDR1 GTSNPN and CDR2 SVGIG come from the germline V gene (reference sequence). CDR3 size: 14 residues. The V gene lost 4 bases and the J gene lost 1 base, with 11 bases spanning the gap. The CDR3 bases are TGTGCCTGGAATCAGGGGATCGCCAAAAACATTCAGTACTTC. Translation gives CAWNQGIAKNIQYF.

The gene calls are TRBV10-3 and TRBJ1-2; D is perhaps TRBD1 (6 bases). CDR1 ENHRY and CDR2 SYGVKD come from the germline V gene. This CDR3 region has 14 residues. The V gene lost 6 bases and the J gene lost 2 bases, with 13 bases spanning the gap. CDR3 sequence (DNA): TGTGCCATCAGCGGACAGTCCTCGAACTATGGCTACACCTTC. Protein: CAISGQSSNYGYTF.

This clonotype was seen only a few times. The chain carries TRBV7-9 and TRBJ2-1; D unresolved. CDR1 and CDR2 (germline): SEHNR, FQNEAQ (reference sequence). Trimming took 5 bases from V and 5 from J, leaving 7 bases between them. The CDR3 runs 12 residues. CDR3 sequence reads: CASSLTNNEQFF. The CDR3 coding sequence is TGTGCCAGCAGCCTAACTAACAATGAGCAGTTCTTC.

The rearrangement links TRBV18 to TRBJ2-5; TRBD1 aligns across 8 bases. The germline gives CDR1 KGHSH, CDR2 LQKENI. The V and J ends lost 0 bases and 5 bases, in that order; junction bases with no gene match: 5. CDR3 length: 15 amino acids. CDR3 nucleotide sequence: TGTGCCAGCTCACCACCGCAGGGGGCGAGGGAGACCCAGTACTTC. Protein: CASSPPQGARETQYF.

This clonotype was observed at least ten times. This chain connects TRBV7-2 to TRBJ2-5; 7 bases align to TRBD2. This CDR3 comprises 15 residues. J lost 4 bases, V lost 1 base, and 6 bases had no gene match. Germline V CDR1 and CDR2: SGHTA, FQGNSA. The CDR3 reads CASSLGLGGRETQYF. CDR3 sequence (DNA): TGTGCCAGCAGCTTAGGTCTTGGCGGGAGAGAGACCCAGTACTTC.

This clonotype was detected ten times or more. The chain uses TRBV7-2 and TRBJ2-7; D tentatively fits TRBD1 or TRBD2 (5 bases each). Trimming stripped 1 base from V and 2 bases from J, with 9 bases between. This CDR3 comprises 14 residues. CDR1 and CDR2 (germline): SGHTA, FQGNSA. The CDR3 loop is CASSLGGTTYEQYF. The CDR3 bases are TGTGCCAGCAGCTTAGGGGGGACGACCTACGAGCAGTACTTC.

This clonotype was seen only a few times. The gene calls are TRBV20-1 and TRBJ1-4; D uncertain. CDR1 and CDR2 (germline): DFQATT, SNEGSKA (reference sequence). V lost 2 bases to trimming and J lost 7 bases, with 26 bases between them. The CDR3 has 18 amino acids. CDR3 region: CSARLLTPTDLLSEKLFF. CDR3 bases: TGCAGTGCTAGACTCTTGACCCCCACCGATCTTCTTTCTGAAAAACTGTTTTTT.

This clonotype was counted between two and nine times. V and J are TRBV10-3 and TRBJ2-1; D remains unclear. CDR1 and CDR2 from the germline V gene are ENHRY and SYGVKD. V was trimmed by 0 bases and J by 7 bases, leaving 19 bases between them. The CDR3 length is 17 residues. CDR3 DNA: TGTGCCATCAGTGAGTCGAGTGGGCAGATTTTCGGGAATGAGCAGTTCTTC. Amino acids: CAISESSGQIFGNEQFF.

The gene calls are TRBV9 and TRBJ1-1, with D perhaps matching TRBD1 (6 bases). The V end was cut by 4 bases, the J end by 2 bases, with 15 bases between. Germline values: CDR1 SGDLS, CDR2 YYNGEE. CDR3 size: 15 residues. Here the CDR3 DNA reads TGTGCCAGCAGCCCAGGGGACATCACTAACACTGAAGCTTTCTTT. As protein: CASSPGDITNTEAFF.

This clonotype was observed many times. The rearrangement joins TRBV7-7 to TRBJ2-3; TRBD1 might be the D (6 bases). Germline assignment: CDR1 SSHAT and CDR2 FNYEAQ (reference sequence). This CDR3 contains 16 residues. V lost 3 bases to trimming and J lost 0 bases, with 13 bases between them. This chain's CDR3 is CASSLGADRSTDTQYF. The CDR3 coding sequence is TGTGCCAGCAGCTTGGGAGCGGACAGAAGCACAGATACGCAGTATTTT.

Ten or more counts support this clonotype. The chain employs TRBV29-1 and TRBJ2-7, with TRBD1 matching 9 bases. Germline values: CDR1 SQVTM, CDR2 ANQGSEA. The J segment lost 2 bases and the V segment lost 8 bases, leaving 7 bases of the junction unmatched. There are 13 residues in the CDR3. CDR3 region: CSRRDRVTYEQYF. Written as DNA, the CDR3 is TGCAGCCGGCGGGACAGGGTCACCTACGAGCAGTACTTC.

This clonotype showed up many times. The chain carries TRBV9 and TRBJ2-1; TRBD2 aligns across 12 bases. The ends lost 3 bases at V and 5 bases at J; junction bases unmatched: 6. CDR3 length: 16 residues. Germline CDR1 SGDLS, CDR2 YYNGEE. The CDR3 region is CASSAPASGGDNEQFF. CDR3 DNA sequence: TGTGCCAGCAGCGCACCCGCTAGCGGGGGGGACAATGAGCAGTTCTTC.

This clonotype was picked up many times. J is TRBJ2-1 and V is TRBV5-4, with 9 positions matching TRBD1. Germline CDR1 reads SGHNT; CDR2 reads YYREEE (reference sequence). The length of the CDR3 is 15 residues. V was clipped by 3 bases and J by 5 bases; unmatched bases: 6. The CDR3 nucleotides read TGTGCCAGCAGCTATGACAGGGGGTCGAACAATGAGCAGTTCTTC. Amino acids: CASSYDRGSNNEQFF.

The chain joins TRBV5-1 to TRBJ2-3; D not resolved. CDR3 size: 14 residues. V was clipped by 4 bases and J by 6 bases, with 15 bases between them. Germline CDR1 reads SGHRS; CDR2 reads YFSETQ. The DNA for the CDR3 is TGCGCCAGCAGCCCCTTAGACCTCAGGGATACGCAGTATTTT. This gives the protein CASSPLDLRDTQYF. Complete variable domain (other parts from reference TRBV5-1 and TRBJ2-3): KAGVTQTPRYLIKTRGQQVTLSCSPISGHRSVSWYQQTPGQGLQFLFEYFSETQRNKGNFPGRFSGRQFSNSRSEMNVSTLELGDSALYLCASSPLDLRDTQYFGPGTRLTVL.

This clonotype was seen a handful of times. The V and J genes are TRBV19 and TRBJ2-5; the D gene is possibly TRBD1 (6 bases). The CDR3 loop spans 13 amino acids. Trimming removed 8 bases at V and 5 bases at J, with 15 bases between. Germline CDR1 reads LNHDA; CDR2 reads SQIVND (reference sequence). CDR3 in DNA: TGTGCCAGTGGTCAACAGGGACGGGAGACCCAGTACTTC. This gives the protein CASGQQGRETQYF.

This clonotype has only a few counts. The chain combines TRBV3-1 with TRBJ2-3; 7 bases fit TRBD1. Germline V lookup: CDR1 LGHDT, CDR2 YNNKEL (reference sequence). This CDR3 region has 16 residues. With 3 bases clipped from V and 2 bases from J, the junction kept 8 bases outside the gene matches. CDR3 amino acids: CASSHTDRATTDTQYF. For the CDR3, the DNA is TGTGCCAGCAGCCACACCGACAGGGCAACCACAGATACGCAGTATTTT.

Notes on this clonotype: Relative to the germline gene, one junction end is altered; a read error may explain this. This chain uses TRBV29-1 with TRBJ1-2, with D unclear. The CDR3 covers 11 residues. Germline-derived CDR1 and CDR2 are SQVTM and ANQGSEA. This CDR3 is CSVEEVSEPYF. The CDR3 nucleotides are TGCAGCGTTGAAGAAGTATCCGAGCCATACTTC.

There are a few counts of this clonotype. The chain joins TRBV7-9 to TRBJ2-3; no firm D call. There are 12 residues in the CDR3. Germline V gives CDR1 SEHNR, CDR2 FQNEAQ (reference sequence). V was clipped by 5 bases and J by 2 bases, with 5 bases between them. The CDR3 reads CASSLSTDTQYF. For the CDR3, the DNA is TGTGCCAGCAGCCTGTCCACAGATACGCAGTATTTT.